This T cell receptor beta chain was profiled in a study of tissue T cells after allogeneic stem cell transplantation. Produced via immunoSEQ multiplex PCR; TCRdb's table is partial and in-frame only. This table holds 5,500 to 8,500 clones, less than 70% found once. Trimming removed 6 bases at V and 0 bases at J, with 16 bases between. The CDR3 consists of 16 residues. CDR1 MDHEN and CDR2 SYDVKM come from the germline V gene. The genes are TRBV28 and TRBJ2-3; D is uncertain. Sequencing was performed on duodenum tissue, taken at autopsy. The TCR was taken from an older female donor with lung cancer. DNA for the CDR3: TGTGCCAGCAGCACCAACGGCCGTATAAGCACAGATACGCAGTATTTT. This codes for CASSTNGRISTDTQYF. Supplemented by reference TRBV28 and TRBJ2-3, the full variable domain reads DVKVTQSSRYLVKRTGEKVFLECVQDMDHENMFWYRQDPGLGLRLIYFSYDVKMKEKGDIPEGYSVSREKKERFSLILESASTNQTSMYLCASSTNGRISTDTQYFGPGTRLTVL.